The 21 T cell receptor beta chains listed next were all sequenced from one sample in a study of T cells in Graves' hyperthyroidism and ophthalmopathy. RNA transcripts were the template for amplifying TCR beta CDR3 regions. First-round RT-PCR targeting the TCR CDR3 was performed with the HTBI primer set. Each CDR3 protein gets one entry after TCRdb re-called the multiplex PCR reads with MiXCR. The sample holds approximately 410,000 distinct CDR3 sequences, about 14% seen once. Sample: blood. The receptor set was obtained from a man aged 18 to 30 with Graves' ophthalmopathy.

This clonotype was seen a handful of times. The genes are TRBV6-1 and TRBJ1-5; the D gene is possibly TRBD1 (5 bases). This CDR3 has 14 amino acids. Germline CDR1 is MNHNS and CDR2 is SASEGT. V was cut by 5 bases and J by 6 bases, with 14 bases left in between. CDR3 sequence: CASSNQGSGQPQHF. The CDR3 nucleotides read TGTGCCAGCAGTAACCAGGGATCGGGTCAGCCCCAGCATTTT.

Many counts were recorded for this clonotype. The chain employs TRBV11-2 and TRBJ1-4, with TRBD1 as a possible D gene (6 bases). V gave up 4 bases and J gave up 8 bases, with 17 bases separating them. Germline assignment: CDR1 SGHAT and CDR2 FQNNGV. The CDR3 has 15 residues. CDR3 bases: TGTGCCAGCAGCTCCTACGGGACAAGCGAAGAAAAACTGTTTTTT. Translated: CASSSYGTSEEKLFF.

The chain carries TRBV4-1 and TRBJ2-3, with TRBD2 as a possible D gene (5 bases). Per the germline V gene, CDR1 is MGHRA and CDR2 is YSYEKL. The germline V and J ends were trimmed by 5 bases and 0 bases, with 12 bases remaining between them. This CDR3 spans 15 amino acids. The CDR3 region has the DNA TGCGCCAGCAGCACTAGGACCGGTAGCACAGATACGCAGTATTTT. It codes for CASSTRTGSTDTQYF.

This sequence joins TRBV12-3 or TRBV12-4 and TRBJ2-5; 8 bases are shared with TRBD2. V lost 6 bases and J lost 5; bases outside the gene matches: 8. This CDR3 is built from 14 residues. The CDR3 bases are TGTGCCAGCAGCCCGGGGGGGGCCGGGGAGACCCAGTACTTC. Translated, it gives CASSPGGAGETQYF.

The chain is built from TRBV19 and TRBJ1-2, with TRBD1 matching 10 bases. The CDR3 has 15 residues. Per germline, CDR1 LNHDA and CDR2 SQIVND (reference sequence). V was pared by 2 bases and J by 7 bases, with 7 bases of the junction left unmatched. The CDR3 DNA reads TGTGCCAGTAGTATAACCGGGACAGGGGCTTCTGGCTACACCTTC. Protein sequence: CASSITGTGASGYTF.

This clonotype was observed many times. CDR3 in DNA: TGTGCCAGCAGTTACTCCCCGAGCTGGTTCGTCGGGGAGCTGTTTTTT. It codes for CASSYSPSWFVGELFF. The chain joins TRBV6-5 to TRBJ2-2; D is unclear. CDR1 is MNHEY and CDR2 is SVGAGI in the germline V gene. V was pared by 0 bases and J by 7 bases, with 15 bases between. There are 16 residues in the CDR3.

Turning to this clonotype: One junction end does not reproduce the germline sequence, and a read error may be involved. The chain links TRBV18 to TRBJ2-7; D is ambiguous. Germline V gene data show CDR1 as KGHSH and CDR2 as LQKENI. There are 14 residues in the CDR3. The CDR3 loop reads CATSPKAPSIEQYF. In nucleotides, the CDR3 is TGTGCCACCTCACCGAAGGCCCCCTCTATCGAGCAGTACTTC.

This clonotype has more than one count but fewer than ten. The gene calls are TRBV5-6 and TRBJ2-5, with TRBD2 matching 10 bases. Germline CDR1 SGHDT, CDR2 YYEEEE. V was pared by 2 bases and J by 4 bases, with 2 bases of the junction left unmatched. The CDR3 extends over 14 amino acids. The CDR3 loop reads CASSFTSGIETQYF. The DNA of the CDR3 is TGTGCCAGCAGCTTCACTAGCGGGATAGAGACCCAGTACTTC.

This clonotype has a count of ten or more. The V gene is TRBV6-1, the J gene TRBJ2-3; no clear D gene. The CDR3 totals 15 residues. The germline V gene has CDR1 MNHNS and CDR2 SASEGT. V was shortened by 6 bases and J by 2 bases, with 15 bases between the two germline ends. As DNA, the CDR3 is TGTGCCAGCAGGGAGCGTGGGATACACACAGATACGCAGTATTTT. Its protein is CASRERGIHTDTQYF.

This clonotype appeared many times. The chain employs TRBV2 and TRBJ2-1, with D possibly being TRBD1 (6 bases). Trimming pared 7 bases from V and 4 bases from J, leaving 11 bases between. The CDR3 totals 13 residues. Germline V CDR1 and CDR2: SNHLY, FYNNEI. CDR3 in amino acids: CASTPDRYNEQFF. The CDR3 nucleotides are TGTGCCAGCACTCCGGACAGATACAATGAGCAGTTCTTC.

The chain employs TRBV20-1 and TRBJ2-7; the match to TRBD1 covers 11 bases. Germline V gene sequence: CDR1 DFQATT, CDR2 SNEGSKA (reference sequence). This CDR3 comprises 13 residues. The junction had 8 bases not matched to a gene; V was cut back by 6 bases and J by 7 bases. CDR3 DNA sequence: TGCAGTGCAGTGGACAGGGGGCTTAGTGAGCAGTACTTC. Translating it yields CSAVDRGLSEQYF.

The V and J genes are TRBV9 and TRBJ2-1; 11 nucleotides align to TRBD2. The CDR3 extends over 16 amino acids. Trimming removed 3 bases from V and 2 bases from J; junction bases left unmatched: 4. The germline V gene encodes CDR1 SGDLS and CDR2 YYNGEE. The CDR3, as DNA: TGTGCCAGCAGCGGAGGGGGACTAGCGGCCTACAATGAGCAGTTCTTC. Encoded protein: CASSGGGLAAYNEQFF.

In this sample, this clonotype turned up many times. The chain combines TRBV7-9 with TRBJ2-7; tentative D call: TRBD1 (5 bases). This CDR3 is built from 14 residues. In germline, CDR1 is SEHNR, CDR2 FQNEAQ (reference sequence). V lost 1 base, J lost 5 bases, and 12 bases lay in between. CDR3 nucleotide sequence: TGTGCCAGCAGCTTAGACGCAGGGTGGAACGAGCAGTACTTC. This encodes CASSLDAGWNEQYF.

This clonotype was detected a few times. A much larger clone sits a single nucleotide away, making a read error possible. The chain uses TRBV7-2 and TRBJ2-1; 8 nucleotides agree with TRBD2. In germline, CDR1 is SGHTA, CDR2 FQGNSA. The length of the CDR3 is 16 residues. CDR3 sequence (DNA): TGTGCCAGCAGCCCTCGATGGAGCGGGGGCTACAATGAGCGGTTCTTC. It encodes CASSPRWSGGYNERFF.

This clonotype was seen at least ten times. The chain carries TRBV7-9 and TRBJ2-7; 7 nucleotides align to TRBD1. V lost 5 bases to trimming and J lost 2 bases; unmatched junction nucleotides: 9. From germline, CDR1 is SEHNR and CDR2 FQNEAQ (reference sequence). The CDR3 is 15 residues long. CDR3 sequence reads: CASSPTGNLPYEQYF. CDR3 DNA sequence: TGTGCCAGCAGCCCGACAGGGAACCTACCCTACGAGCAGTACTTC.

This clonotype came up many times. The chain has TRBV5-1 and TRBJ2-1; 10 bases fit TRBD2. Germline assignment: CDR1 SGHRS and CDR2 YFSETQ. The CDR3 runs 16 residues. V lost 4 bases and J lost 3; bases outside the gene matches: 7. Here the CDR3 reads CASSQITSGDYNEQFF. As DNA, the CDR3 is TGCGCCAGCAGCCAAATAACTAGCGGGGACTACAATGAGCAGTTCTTC. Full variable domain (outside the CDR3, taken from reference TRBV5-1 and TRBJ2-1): KAGVTQTPRYLIKTRGQQVTLSCSPISGHRSVSWYQQTPGQGLQFLFEYFSETQRNKGNFPGRFSGRQFSNSRSEMNVSTLELGDSALYLCASSQITSGDYNEQFFGPGTRLTVL.

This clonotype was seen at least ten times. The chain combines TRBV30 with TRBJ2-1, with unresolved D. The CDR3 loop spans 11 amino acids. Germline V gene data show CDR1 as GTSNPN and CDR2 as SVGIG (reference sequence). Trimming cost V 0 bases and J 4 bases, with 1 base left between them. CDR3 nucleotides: TGTGCCTGGAGTGTTTACAATGAGCAGTTCTTC. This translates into CAWSVYNEQFF.

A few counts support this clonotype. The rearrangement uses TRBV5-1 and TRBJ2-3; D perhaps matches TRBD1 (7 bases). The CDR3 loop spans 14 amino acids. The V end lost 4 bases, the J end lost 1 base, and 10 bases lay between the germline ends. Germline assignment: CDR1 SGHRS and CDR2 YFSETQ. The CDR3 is CASSQGEGTDTQYF. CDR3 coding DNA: TGCGCCAGCAGCCAGGGGGAGGGCACAGATACGCAGTATTTT.

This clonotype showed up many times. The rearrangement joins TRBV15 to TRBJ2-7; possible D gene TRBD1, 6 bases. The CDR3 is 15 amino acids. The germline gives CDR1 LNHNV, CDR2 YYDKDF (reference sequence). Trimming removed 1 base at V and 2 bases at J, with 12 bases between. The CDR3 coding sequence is TGTGCCACCAGCAGAGTGGGGACAACTACCTACGAGCAGTACTTC. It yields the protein CATSRVGTTTYEQYF.

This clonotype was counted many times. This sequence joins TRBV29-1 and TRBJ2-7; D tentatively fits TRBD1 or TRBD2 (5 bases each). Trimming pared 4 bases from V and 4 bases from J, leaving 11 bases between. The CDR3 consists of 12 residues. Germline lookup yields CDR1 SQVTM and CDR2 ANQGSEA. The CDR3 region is CSVGVGTYEQYF. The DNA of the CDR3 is TGCAGCGTTGGGGTCGGGACGTACGAGCAGTACTTC.

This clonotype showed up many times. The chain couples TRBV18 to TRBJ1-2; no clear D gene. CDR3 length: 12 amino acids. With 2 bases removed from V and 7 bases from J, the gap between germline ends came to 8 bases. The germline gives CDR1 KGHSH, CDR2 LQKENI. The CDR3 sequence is CASSPTDGGYTF. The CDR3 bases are TGTGCCAGCTCACCAACGGATGGTGGCTACACCTTC.